This T cell receptor (beta chain) was sequenced during a study of T-cell memory formation after mild COVID-19. Background on the study: Largely, TCR clusters stayed within a single donor. Broader study findings: The SARS-CoV-2 specificity of second-wave clones reaching peak at day 37 remained unverified. The study found balanced CD4/CD8 in clones contracting day 15 to 85 and a CD4+ lean in later expanders.

This clonotype was seen more than once but under ten times. Antigen specificity is unknown. TCRdb recomputed calls from the 5' RACE reads with MiXCR, one row per CDR3 protein. Of 250,000 or so distinct CDR3 sequences listed, about 20% are singletons. Sequenced material: PBMCs or a T cell subset sorted from them (not recorded which). The TCR sequence derives from a man aged 18 to 30 who had mild COVID-19 (a few samples of this study predate the infection). Cell type and time point are not known.

CDR3 sequence (DNA): TGTGCCAGCAGCCCGTACAGGGGACCTCAAGAGACCCAGTACTTC. Residues: CASSPYRGPQETQYF. The chain combines TRBV7-3 with TRBJ2-5, with TRBD1 identical over 7 bases. Germline V lookup: CDR1 SGHTA, CDR2 FQGTGA. With 5 bases clipped from V and 2 bases from J, the junction kept 8 bases outside the gene matches. The CDR3 covers 15 residues.